The 11 T cell receptor beta chains below were found in one sample sequenced in a study of T cells of healthy individuals. TCRdb processed the 5' RACE reads anew with MiXCR; each CDR3 protein has one entry. The sample shows 65,000 to 95,000 distinct CDR3 sequences, 5% of them seen only once. The receptors were gathered from a female donor in good health.

The chain recombines TRBV4-3 with TRBJ1-5, with D possibly TRBD1 on 6 matching bases. This CDR3 spans 15 amino acids. V lost 0 bases and J lost 7, with 13 bases in between. Germline values: CDR1 LGHNA, CDR2 YSLEER. The CDR3 reads CASSQDIGGGQPQHF. CDR3 DNA sequence: TGCGCCAGCAGCCAAGATATAGGGGGAGGGCAGCCCCAGCATTTT.

This clonotype came up many times. The chain couples TRBV2 to TRBJ1-4, with D uncertain. Germline CDR1 SNHLY, CDR2 FYNNEI. Trimming pared 6 bases from V and 6 bases from J, leaving 11 bases between. The CDR3 has 13 amino acids. This CDR3 reads CASSPRSYEKLFF. The CDR3 DNA reads as TGTGCCAGCAGCCCCCGCAGCTATGAAAAACTGTTTTTT.

Many counts were recorded for this clonotype. The CDR3 here is CASSEQGGTGANVLTF. DNA for the CDR3: TGTGCCAGCAGTGAGCAAGGGGGCACTGGGGCCAACGTCCTGACTTTC. The chain carries TRBV2 and TRBJ2-6; TRBD1 agrees at 7 bases. In germline, CDR1 is SNHLY, CDR2 FYNNEI. This CDR3 has 16 amino acids. Trimming removed 3 bases from V and 2 bases from J; junction bases left unmatched: 4.

The rearrangement links TRBV19 to TRBJ2-7, with TRBD1 matching 8 bases. Germline CDR1 is LNHDA and CDR2 is SQIVND (reference sequence). The CDR3 extends over 14 amino acids. With V trimmed by 5 bases and J by 2 bases, 5 bases remained unmatched. In DNA form, the CDR3 reads TGTGCCAGTAGTCCAGGACAGGGCCCCTACGAGCAGTACTTC. This sequence encodes CASSPGQGPYEQYF.

The chain employs TRBV28 and TRBJ2-4, with 9 bases aligning to TRBD2. After removal of 6 bases from V and 3 bases from J, the junction contained 18 bases not matched to a gene. This CDR3 spans 19 amino acids. CDR1 is MDHEN and CDR2 is SYDVKM in the germline V gene. As DNA, the CDR3 is TGTGCCAGCAGCCGGCCGGGACTAGCTCCTACGGGGGACAAAAACATTCAGTACTTC. Translation: CASSRPGLAPTGDKNIQYF.

This clonotype appeared a few times. The chain is built from TRBV13 and TRBJ2-3; TRBD2 is a possible D gene (5 bases). The CDR3 is 16 amino acids. The germline V gene has CDR1 PRHDT and CDR2 FYEKMQ (reference sequence). The V end was cut by 3 bases, the J end by 6 bases, with 19 bases between. The CDR3 DNA reads as TGTGCCAGCAGCTTTTACATGACGGGGTCCCCCGATACGCAGTATTTT. This translates into CASSFYMTGSPDTQYF. Based on the CDR3 plus reference TRBV13 and TRBJ2-3, the full variable domain is AAGVIQSPRHLIKEKRETATLKCYPIPRHDTVYWYQQGPGQDPQFLISFYEKMQSDKGSIPDRFSAQQFSDYHSELNMSSLELGDSALYFCASSFYMTGSPDTQYFGPGTRLTVL.

In its sample, this clonotype was seen many times. The CDR3 nucleotides read TGCGCCAGCAGCAGCAAAGCGGGAGAAGCCTACAATGAGCAGTTCTTC. Translated: CASSSKAGEAYNEQFF. The V gene is TRBV5-1, the J gene TRBJ2-1, with 8 bases identical to TRBD2. CDR1 and CDR2 (germline): SGHRS, YFSETQ. The CDR3 length is 16 residues. J was trimmed by 2 bases and V by 4 bases; bases with no gene match: 8.

This clonotype was observed many times. The V and J genes are TRBV6-6 and TRBJ2-7, with D perhaps matching TRBD1 (5 bases). Between the trimmed V and J ends, which lost 0 bases and 2 bases, there was a span of 14 bases. The CDR3 runs to 16 residues. Germline loops: CDR1 MNHNY, CDR2 SVGAGI (reference sequence). CDR3 amino acids: CASSYSPQGRAYEQYF. CDR3 nucleotide sequence: TGTGCCAGCAGTTACTCCCCGCAGGGAAGAGCCTACGAGCAGTACTTC.

The chain employs TRBV18 and TRBJ1-5, with D possibly being TRBD1 (5 bases). Deletions cut 1 base from V and 4 bases from J, with 17 bases between. This CDR3 contains 17 residues. Germline lookup yields CDR1 KGHSH and CDR2 LQKENI. In DNA, the CDR3 is TGTGCCAGCTCACCACAAGACGGGGGAACGGGGAATCAGCCCCAGCATTTT. This gives the protein CASSPQDGGTGNQPQHF.

This clonotype was observed a handful of times. V usage is TRBV6-6 and J usage is TRBJ2-3; 9 bases are a match to TRBD2. Germline V gives CDR1 MNHNY, CDR2 SVGAGI (reference sequence). This CDR3 spans 15 amino acids. With V trimmed by 2 bases and J by 3 bases, 3 bases remained unmatched. CDR3 sequence: CASSYGAGGTDTQYF. The CDR3 nucleotides are TGTGCCAGCAGTTACGGAGCGGGAGGAACAGATACGCAGTATTTT.

The genes are TRBV6-5 and TRBJ2-2; a possible D gene is TRBD2 (6 bases). The ends were cut back, 0 bases at V and 4 bases at J, with 9 bases in the middle. The length of the CDR3 is 15 residues. The germline CDR1 and CDR2 sequences are MNHEY and SVGAGI. In nucleotides, the CDR3 is TGTGCCAGCAGTTACTCGGGGACTGCCACCGGGGAGCTGTTTTTT. Encoded protein: CASSYSGTATGELFF.